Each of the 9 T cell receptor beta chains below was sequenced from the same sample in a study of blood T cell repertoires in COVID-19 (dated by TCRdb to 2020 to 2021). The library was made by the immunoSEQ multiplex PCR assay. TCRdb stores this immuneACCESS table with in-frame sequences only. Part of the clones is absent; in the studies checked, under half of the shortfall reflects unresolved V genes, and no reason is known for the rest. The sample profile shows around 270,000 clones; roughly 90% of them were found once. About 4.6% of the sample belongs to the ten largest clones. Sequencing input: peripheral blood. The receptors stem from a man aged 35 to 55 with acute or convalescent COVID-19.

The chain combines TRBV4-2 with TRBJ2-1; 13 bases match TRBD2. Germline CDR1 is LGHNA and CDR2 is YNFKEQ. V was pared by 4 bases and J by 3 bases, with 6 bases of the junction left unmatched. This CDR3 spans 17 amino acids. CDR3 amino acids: CASSLVGTSGDYNEQFF. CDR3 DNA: TGTGCCAGCAGCCTGGTGGGGACTAGCGGGGACTACAATGAGCAGTTCTTC.

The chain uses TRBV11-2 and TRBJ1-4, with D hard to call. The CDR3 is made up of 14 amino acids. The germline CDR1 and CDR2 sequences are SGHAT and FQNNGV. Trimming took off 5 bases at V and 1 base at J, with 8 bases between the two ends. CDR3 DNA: TGTGCCAGCAGCCCCCGAGGAACTAATGAAAAACTGTTTTTT. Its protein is CASSPRGTNEKLFF.

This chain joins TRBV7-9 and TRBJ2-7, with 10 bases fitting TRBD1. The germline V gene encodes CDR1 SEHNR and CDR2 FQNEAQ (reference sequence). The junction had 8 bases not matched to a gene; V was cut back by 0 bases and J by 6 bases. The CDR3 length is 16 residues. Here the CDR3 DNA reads TGTGCCAGCAGCTTAGCTTCGACAGGGGGCCTTATCGAGCAGTACTTC. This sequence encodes CASSLASTGGLIEQYF.

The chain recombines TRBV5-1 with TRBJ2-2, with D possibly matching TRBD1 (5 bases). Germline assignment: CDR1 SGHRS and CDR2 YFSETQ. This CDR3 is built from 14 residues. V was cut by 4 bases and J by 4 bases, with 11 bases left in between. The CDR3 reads CASSPQGGTGELFF. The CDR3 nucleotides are TGCGCCAGCAGCCCGCAGGGCGGCACCGGGGAGCTGTTTTTT.

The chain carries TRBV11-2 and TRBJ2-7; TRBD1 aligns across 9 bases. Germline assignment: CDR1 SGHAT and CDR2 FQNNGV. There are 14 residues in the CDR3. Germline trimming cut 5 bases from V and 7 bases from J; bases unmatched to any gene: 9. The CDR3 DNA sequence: TGTGCCAGCAGCCCCATCCTTGGACAGGGGGAGCAGTACTTC. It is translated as CASSPILGQGEQYF.

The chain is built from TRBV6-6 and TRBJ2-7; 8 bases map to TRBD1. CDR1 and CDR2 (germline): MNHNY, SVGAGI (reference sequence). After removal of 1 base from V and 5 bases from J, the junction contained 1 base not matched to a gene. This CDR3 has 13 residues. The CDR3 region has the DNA TGTGCCAGCAGTTACTACAGGGGGAACGAGCAGTACTTC. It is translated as CASSYYRGNEQYF.

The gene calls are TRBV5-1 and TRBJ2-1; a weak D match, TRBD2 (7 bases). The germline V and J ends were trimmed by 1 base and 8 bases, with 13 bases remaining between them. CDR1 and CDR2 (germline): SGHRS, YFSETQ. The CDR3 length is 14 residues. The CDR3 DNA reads TGCGCCAGCAGCTTGATGGGGGGGCAGGATGAGCAGTTCTTC. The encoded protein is CASSLMGGQDEQFF.

CDR3 residues: CASSSRDRVYSNQPQHF. CDR3 nucleotides: TGTGCCAGCAGTTCCCGGGACAGGGTTTATAGCAATCAGCCCCAGCATTTT. The chain is built from TRBV5-6 and TRBJ1-5; 9 positions agree with TRBD1. CDR3 length equals 17 residues. CDR1 is SGHDT and CDR2 is YYEEEE in the germline V gene. Unmatched junction bases numbered 9, after V lost 5 bases and J lost 0 bases.

The CDR3 region is CSVGRGNEQFF. In DNA, the CDR3 is TGCAGCGTTGGAAGGGGGAATGAGCAGTTCTTC. This chain uses TRBV29-1 with TRBJ2-1, with a possible D match to TRBD1 (6 bases). V was shortened by 4 bases and J by 7 bases, with 8 bases between the two germline ends. The V gene's germline CDR1 is SQVTM and CDR2 ANQGSEA. The CDR3 runs to 11 residues.